Presented here are 12 T cell receptor beta chains from one specimen sequenced in a study of Ad26.COV2.S vaccination and SARS-CoV-2 variants. Treatment denoted: roughly 19 received Ad26.COV2.S at low or high dose, single or two shots; roughly five received placebo; per-sample allocation not given. Specimens were obtained on day 63 following the first vaccine or placebo injection. TCRdb's table, derived via immunoSEQ multiplex PCR, lists solely in-frame clones and lacks some. The sample contains about 220,000 clones, roughly 90% of which appear only once. The source material was peripheral blood, sampled in a trial of Ad26.COV2.S vaccine versus placebo. The receptors were sampled from a person aged 18 to 65 who received the Ad26.COV2.S COVID-19 vaccine or a placebo.

This chain uses TRBV6-5 with TRBJ2-3; D gene ambiguous. V was trimmed by 0 bases and J by 4 bases, leaving 5 bases between them. From germline, CDR1 is MNHEY and CDR2 SVGAGI. The CDR3 covers 13 residues. CDR3 nucleotides: TGTGCCAGCAGTTACTCGGGTCCAGATACGCAGTATTTT. It encodes CASSYSGPDTQYF.

The chain combines TRBV6-2 or TRBV6-3 with TRBJ1-2; the D is unclear. The CDR3 has 15 residues. Germline-derived CDR1 and CDR2 are MNHEY and SVGEGT. V lost 6 bases, J lost 7 bases, and 21 bases lay in between. The CDR3 DNA sequence: TGTGCCAGCAGCCTCCTCAACGCCCAGGTCGGTGGCTACACCTTC. This encodes CASSLLNAQVGGYTF.

The V and J genes are TRBV6-4 and TRBJ2-2; 7 nucleotides match TRBD2. Germline V gives CDR1 MRHNA, CDR2 SNTAGT. V was clipped by 5 bases and J by 2 bases; unmatched bases: 2. The CDR3 has 14 amino acids. CDR3 bases: TGTGCCAGCAGTCTAGCGGAAAACACCGGGGAGCTGTTTTTT. Its protein is CASSLAENTGELFF.

The chain has TRBV7-2 and TRBJ2-7; TRBD2 matches 7 bases. The V segment lost 5 bases and the J segment 5 bases; nucleotides outside the gene matches: 12. Germline V CDR1 and CDR2: SGHTA, FQGNSA. The CDR3 has 15 residues. CDR3: CASSNRGGPSDEQYF. In nucleotides, the CDR3 is TGTGCCAGCAGCAACCGCGGGGGACCGTCTGACGAGCAGTACTTC.

This clone showed up just once. The J gene is TRBJ1-2, the V gene TRBV6-6; possibly TRBD1 for D (6 bases). V lost 7 bases and J lost 8, with 20 bases in between. The CDR3 is 14 amino acids. Germline V gene lookup returns CDR1 MNHNY and CDR2 SVGAGI (reference sequence). CDR3: CASTSWDKWRGYTF. As DNA, the CDR3 is TGTGCCAGCACCTCCTGGGACAAATGGAGGGGCTACACCTTC.

This rearrangement joins TRBV28 to TRBJ1-2; no clear D gene. There are 14 residues in the CDR3. The ends were cut back, 11 bases at V and 0 bases at J, with 16 bases in the middle. Germline V CDR1 and CDR2: MDHEN, SYDVKM. Here the CDR3 DNA reads TGTGCCTATGGGGTGGGAACTACTAACTATGGCTACACCTTC. Its protein is CAYGVGTTNYGYTF.

This clone was detected once. This chain joins TRBV4-3 and TRBJ2-7; tentative D call: TRBD2 (5 bases). Trimming took 0 bases from V and 2 from J, leaving 11 bases between them. Per germline, CDR1 LGHNA and CDR2 YSLEER. The CDR3 totals 15 residues. The CDR3, as DNA: TGCGCCAGCAGCCAAGATTCCGTCGGGACCTACGAGCAGTACTTC. It yields the protein CASSQDSVGTYEQYF.

The J gene is TRBJ1-2, the V gene TRBV7-9, with D possibly matching TRBD1 (5 bases). Germline assignment: CDR1 SEHNR and CDR2 FQNEAQ (reference sequence). V gave up 7 bases and J gave up 1 base, with 25 bases separating them. CDR3 length equals 18 residues. CDR3 sequence: CASTPVGLNLGGNYGYTF. The CDR3 bases are TGTGCCAGCACCCCCGTCGGGCTTAACCTCGGGGGTAACTATGGCTACACCTTC.

V usage is TRBV12-3 or TRBV12-4 and J usage is TRBJ2-4, with D unresolved. Trimming pared 6 bases from V and 10 bases from J, leaving 13 bases between. This CDR3 region has 12 residues. The CDR3 region has the DNA TGTGCCAGCAGCTCTCATGGTGATATTCAGTACTTC. Residues: CASSSHGDIQYF.

In this sample, this clone turned up once. The rearrangement links TRBV9 to TRBJ1-6, with TRBD1 as a possible D gene (5 bases). The germline V gene encodes CDR1 SGDLS and CDR2 YYNGEE. Trimming removed 0 bases at V and 0 bases at J, with 13 bases between. The CDR3 has 18 residues. The CDR3 DNA sequence: TGTGCCAGCAGCGTAGATGGGGGACTAAGCTCCTATAATTCACCCCTCCACTTT. Protein sequence: CASSVDGGLSSYNSPLHF.

This rearrangement joins TRBV28 to TRBJ2-4; 7 positions match TRBD1. The CDR3 is 20 residues long. Looked up from germline, CDR1 is MDHEN and CDR2 is SYDVKM. The V gene end was trimmed by 2 bases and the J gene end by 4 bases; junction bases not matched to a gene: 20. The CDR3 sequence is CASSLIRRSGGPLGKNIQYF. The CDR3 bases are TGTGCCAGCAGTTTAATCCGGAGGTCAGGGGGACCCCTGGGGAAAAACATTCAGTACTTC.

CDR3 sequence (DNA): TGCAGCGTTGAAGCCGACAGGGTGAACACTGAAGCTTTCTTT. Translated: CSVEADRVNTEAFF. The chain carries TRBV29-1 and TRBJ1-1; the match to TRBD1 covers 7 bases. With V trimmed by 1 base and J by 0 bases, 2 bases remained unmatched. Germline loops: CDR1 SQVTM, CDR2 ANQGSEA. The CDR3 runs to 14 residues.